This T cell receptor (beta chain) was documented in a study of glioma-infiltrating T cells. There are 16 residues in the CDR3. Germline CDR1 ENHRY, CDR2 SYGVKD. Concerning this clonotype: Its antigen is as yet unknown. One base away lies a much larger clone, so this may be a sequencing read error.

Findings and limits, study-wide: Very few CDR3 sequences were shared between tissue and blood. Gliomas, especially low-grade, showed above-expected tissue-blood divergence; non-neoplastic patients showed below.

TCR alpha and beta CDR3 regions were amplified from RNA using iRepertoire nested multiplex PCR. For one-step reverse transcription and amplification, 100-400 ng of tissue mRNA or PBMC total RNA was used. TCRdb processed the multiplex PCR reads anew with MiXCR; each CDR3 protein has one entry. The repertoire holds approximately 120,000 distinct CDR3 sequences, with roughly 24% as singletons. The source material was glioma tissue, nonneoplastic brain tissue, or PBMCs (not recorded which). This sequence originates from a human donor with low-grade glioma or glioblastoma, undergoing nonglioma brain surgery, or in good health (not recorded which). The chain uses TRBV10-3 and TRBJ2-3, with 12 bases matching TRBD1. The CDR3 DNA is TGTACCATCAGTGCTCCGGGACAGGGGGCAACAGATACGCAGTATTTT. Translation: CTISAPGQGATDTQYF.